Each of the 14 T cell receptor beta chains below was sequenced from the same sample in a study of shared clonotypes between healthy human individuals. CD45RO-negative, CCR7-positively selected cells formed the naive CD8 fraction, excluding terminally differentiated effector memory CD45RA+ cells. Generated by immunoSEQ multiplex PCR, the TCRdb table keeps only in-frame clones and is missing some. This table holds about 2.1 million clones, 90% to 95% found once. Specimen: naive CD8+ T cells from PBMCs. The receptors come from a man in his late teens or twenties in good health. Some clones in this sample may be carry-over from other donors' samples.

The chain combines TRBV19 with TRBJ2-1; either TRBD1 or TRBD2 may supply D (6 bases each). The CDR3 length is 12 residues. Trimming stripped 6 bases from V and 7 bases from J, with 10 bases between. Germline V gene lookup returns CDR1 LNHDA and CDR2 SQIVND (reference sequence). Here the CDR3 reads CASRGGFNEQFF. CDR3 sequence (DNA): TGTGCCAGTAGGGGGGGCTTTAATGAGCAGTTCTTC. Using reference TRBV19 and TRBJ2-1 for the parts outside the CDR3, the full variable domain is DGGITQSPKYLFRKEGQNVTLSCEQNLNHDAMYWYRQDPGQGLRLIYYSQIVNDFQKGDIAEGYSVSREKKESFPLTVTSAQKNPTAFYLCASRGGFNEQFFGPGTRLTVL.

V and J are TRBV19 and TRBJ2-7; 10 nucleotides agree with TRBD1. CDR3 length: 14 residues. With V trimmed by 5 bases and J by 3 bases, 4 bases remained unmatched. Looked up from germline, CDR1 is LNHDA and CDR2 is SQIVND (reference sequence). This CDR3 reads CASSAGTGVYEQYF. CDR3 nucleotide sequence: TGTGCCAGTAGTGCCGGGACAGGGGTCTACGAGCAGTACTTC. The full variable domain, completed using reference TRBV19 and TRBJ2-7, is DGGITQSPKYLFRKEGQNVTLSCEQNLNHDAMYWYRQDPGQGLRLIYYSQIVNDFQKGDIAEGYSVSREKKESFPLTVTSAQKNPTAFYLCASSAGTGVYEQYFGPGTRLTVT.

A word on this clone: The sample holds other DNA sequences that translate to the same CDR3. The genes are TRBV27 and TRBJ1-4; D not certain. Trimming took off 3 bases at V and 2 bases at J, with 7 bases between the two ends. The CDR3 totals 14 residues. Germline lookup yields CDR1 MNHEY and CDR2 SMNVEV (reference sequence). Written as DNA, the CDR3 is TGTGCCAGCAGTTTGGTCGGGACTAATGAAAAACTGTTTTTT. Protein: CASSLVGTNEKLFF.

The rearrangement joins TRBV14 to TRBJ2-3; D might be TRBD1 (6 bases). The germline gives CDR1 SGHDN, CDR2 FVKESK. The V gene lost 4 bases and the J gene lost 3 bases, with 14 bases spanning the gap. This CDR3 is built from 15 residues. The CDR3 spells CASSPGWGLTDTQYF. CDR3 in DNA: TGTGCCAGCAGCCCTGGGTGGGGGCTGACAGATACGCAGTATTTT.

The CDR3, as DNA: TGTGCCAGCCTGCCCCCGGACGACTCCTACGAGCAGTACTTC. It is translated as CASLPPDDSYEQYF. The V and J genes are TRBV2 and TRBJ2-7; unclear D gene. Germline CDR1 and CDR2: SNHLY and FYNNEI. Trimming cost V 8 bases and J 0 bases, with 14 bases left between them. This CDR3 contains 14 residues.

The J gene is TRBJ2-7, the V gene TRBV28; 7 nucleotides match TRBD1. With 7 bases clipped from V and 3 bases from J, the junction kept 12 bases outside the gene matches. Germline lookup yields CDR1 MDHEN and CDR2 SYDVKM. This CDR3 has 15 residues. DNA for the CDR3: TGTGCCAGCACCCTACAGTACGGACAGGACTACGAGCAGTACTTC. It codes for CASTLQYGQDYEQYF. The whole variable domain, filled in from reference TRBV28 and TRBJ2-7, reads DVKVTQSSRYLVKRTGEKVFLECVQDMDHENMFWYRQDPGLGLRLIYFSYDVKMKEKGDIPEGYSVSREKKERFSLILESASTNQTSMYLCASTLQYGQDYEQYFGPGTRLTVT.

The CDR3 DNA reads TGTGCCAGCAGTTATTCGCGCAGGGACACCGGGGAGCTGTTTTTT. This gives the protein CASSYSRRDTGELFF. The chain uses TRBV6-5 and TRBJ2-2; possible D gene TRBD1, 5 bases. V dropped 3 bases and J dropped 3 bases, with 11 bases sitting between them. Germline V gives CDR1 MNHEY, CDR2 SVGAGI. The CDR3 loop spans 15 amino acids.

The J gene is TRBJ1-1, the V gene TRBV5-1; TRBD1 is a possible D gene (5 bases). Trimming cost V 4 bases and J 0 bases, with 10 bases left between them. Germline values: CDR1 SGHRS, CDR2 YFSETQ. CDR3 length equals 14 residues. CDR3 region: CASSDGGMNTEAFF. The CDR3 DNA sequence: TGCGCCAGCAGCGACGGGGGTATGAACACTGAAGCTTTCTTT.

Remarks on this clone: The identical CDR3 is also encoded by other nucleotide sequences in the sample. The chain uses TRBV27 and TRBJ2-7; D gene uncertain. In germline, CDR1 is MNHEY, CDR2 SMNVEV (reference sequence). V lost 3 bases, J lost 0 bases, and 6 bases lay in between. This CDR3 spans 13 amino acids. CDR3 in amino acids: CASSLSASYEQYF. In DNA, the CDR3 is TGTGCCAGCAGTTTGAGCGCCTCCTACGAGCAGTACTTC.

The chain employs TRBV25-1 and TRBJ2-7, with D hard to call. Trimming pared 7 bases from V and 6 bases from J, leaving 13 bases between. Germline V lookup: CDR1 MGHDK, CDR2 SYGVNS. CDR3 length equals 12 residues. The CDR3 bases are TGTGCCAGCATAGGACCGGGCGGCGAGCAGTACTTC. Its protein product is CASIGPGGEQYF.

The chain has TRBV11-2 and TRBJ2-7; 7 bases agree with TRBD1. The trim removed 5 bases at V and 5 bases at J, leaving 12 bases unmatched. CDR1 and CDR2 from the germline V gene are SGHAT and FQNNGV. The CDR3 has 15 residues. CDR3 sequence reads: CASSRGQAYPNEQYF. The CDR3 nucleotides are TGTGCCAGCAGCCGAGGACAGGCCTATCCCAACGAGCAGTACTTC.

The chain combines TRBV18 with TRBJ2-1; 13 positions agree with TRBD2. V lost 5 bases and J lost 7; bases outside the gene matches: 5. Germline lookup yields CDR1 KGHSH and CDR2 LQKENI. The CDR3 spans 15 residues. CDR3 protein: CASSAPGLAGNEQFF. CDR3 sequence (DNA): TGTGCCAGCTCAGCCCCGGGACTAGCGGGAAATGAGCAGTTCTTC.

The genes are TRBV15 and TRBJ1-2; 11 bases are shared with TRBD1. Germline assignment: CDR1 LNHNV and CDR2 YYDKDF (reference sequence). This CDR3 region has 14 residues. V shed 7 bases and J 7 bases; nucleotides not matched to a gene: 8. Here the CDR3 reads CATNSDRGHGGYTF. The CDR3 nucleotides read TGTGCCACCAACTCGGACAGGGGGCACGGTGGCTACACCTTC.

V and J are TRBV4-1 and TRBJ2-7; TRBD2 matches at 15 bases. The CDR3 is 19 residues long. After removal of 1 base from V and 0 bases from J, the junction contained 7 bases not matched to a gene. Germline CDR1 is MGHRA and CDR2 is YSYEKL. CDR3 bases: TGCGCCAGCAGCCAAGGGACTAGCGGGAGGGTTACAAGCTCCTACGAGCAGTACTTC. It encodes CASSQGTSGRVTSSYEQYF.